This record covers a single T cell receptor (beta chain). Its antigen is currently unknown. The data belong to a study of shared clonotypes between healthy human individuals. Study findings and constraints: It was the non-shared clonotypes that had lower generation probabilities than clonotypes shared by all four donors.

Data came from immunoSEQ multiplex PCR; TCRdb stores just in-frame clones and leaves some out. The data hold a few million clones, with approximately 94% observed a single time. The J segment lost 7 bases and the V segment lost 1 base, leaving 6 bases of the junction unmatched. Germline V lookup: CDR1 SGHVS, CDR2 FNYEAQ. The CDR3 runs 16 residues. The CD4+ fraction was divided into a CD45RA+ naive subset and a CD45RA-negative memory subset. The sequenced sample was naive CD4+ T cells sorted from blood. Subset of the sample: CD45RA+ positively selected. The TCR comes from a man aged 18 to 35 in good health. The V and J genes are TRBV7-6 and TRBJ2-1; TRBD2 aligns across 11 bases. As DNA, the CDR3 is TGTGCCAGCAGCTTAGAAACTAGCGGGAGCGTGAATGAGCAGTTCTTC. This codes for CASSLETSGSVNEQFF.